A single sample is the source of the 19 T cell receptor beta chains below, sequenced in a study of blood T cells in healthy people across ages. A J-beta primer mix and a sample-barcoded 5' primer were used in a second PCR of about 7 to 12 cycles. One entry per CDR3 protein, called by TCRdb with MiXCR from the 5' RACE reads. The data show 750,000 to 950,000 distinct CDR3 sequences, roughly 24% seen once. These same records also appear under a second study, on T cells of mothers and their children.

The sample consisted of blood. Source of these receptors: a boy aged 5-17 years in good health.

This clonotype appeared a few times. This chain's CDR3 is CASSTHGPSATNEKLFF. CDR3 sequence (DNA): TGTGCCAGCAGCACCCACGGGCCTTCTGCAACTAATGAAAAACTGTTTTTT. The V call is TRBV6-2 or TRBV6-3, the J call TRBJ1-4; D ambiguous. V was pared by 6 bases and J by 0 bases, with 17 bases between. The CDR3 covers 17 residues. Per the germline V gene, CDR1 is MNHEY and CDR2 is SVGEGT.

The J gene is TRBJ1-3, the V gene TRBV5-1; weak D call: TRBD1 (6 bases). Trimming cost V 0 bases and J 2 bases, with 9 bases left between them. The CDR3 sequence is 15 residues long. Germline-derived CDR1 and CDR2 are SGHRS and YFSETQ. This chain's CDR3 is CASSLDRAAGNTIYF. The CDR3 region has the DNA TGCGCCAGCAGCTTGGACAGGGCAGCTGGAAACACCATATATTTT. The full variable domain, in which reference TRBV5-1 and TRBJ1-3 provide the parts outside the CDR3, is KAGVTQTPRYLIKTRGQQVTLSCSPISGHRSVSWYQQTPGQGLQFLFEYFSETQRNKGNFPGRFSGRQFSNSRSEMNVSTLELGDSALYLCASSLDRAAGNTIYFGEGSWLTVV.

This clonotype was counted a few times. The chain links TRBV7-2 to TRBJ2-1; unclear D gene. The CDR3 contains 16 residues. Germline values: CDR1 SGHTA, CDR2 FQGNSA. Trimming pared 4 bases from V and 4 bases from J, leaving 17 bases between. In nucleotides, the CDR3 is TGTGCCAGCAGCTATAGACAAGGGTGGACGTACAATGAGCAGTTCTTC. Its protein is CASSYRQGWTYNEQFF.

This clonotype was detected only a few times. The V gene is TRBV3-1, the J gene TRBJ2-5; tentatively, D is TRBD2 (6 bases). The J call is in doubt because the DNA end fits TRBJ2-7 better. This CDR3 comprises 18 residues. The germline V gene has CDR1 LGHDT and CDR2 YNNKEL (reference sequence). The CDR3 DNA sequence: TGTGCCAGCAGCCAAGATTGGGGGGTTGGTGGTTCCGGCTACGAGCAGTACTTC. Residues: CASSQDWGVGGSGYEQYF.

V gene TRBV20-1 combines with J gene TRBJ2-5, with TRBD2 matching 15 bases. In germline, CDR1 is DFQATT, CDR2 SNEGSKA (reference sequence). CDR3 length: 18 residues. J lost 2 bases, V lost 0 bases, and 7 bases had no gene match. Here the CDR3 DNA reads TGCAGTGCTAGAGAGGGACTAGCGGGGGGCCGGTGGCAAGAGACCCAGTACTTC. Its protein is CSAREGLAGGRWQETQYF.

This clonotype has only a few counts. This chain uses TRBV20-1 with TRBJ2-4, with D perhaps matching TRBD1 or TRBD2 (5 bases each). V was clipped by 5 bases and J by 3 bases, with 14 bases between them. Germline V gene data show CDR1 as DFQATT and CDR2 as SNEGSKA (reference sequence). The length of the CDR3 is 14 residues. The CDR3 spells CSAGGDSGKNIQYF. The CDR3 nucleotides are TGCAGTGCTGGGGGTGACAGTGGCAAAAACATTCAGTACTTC.

This clonotype was seen more than once but under ten times. The V gene is TRBV18, the J gene TRBJ1-1; 7 bases are a match to TRBD1. V trimming: 5 bases; J trimming: 8 bases; junction bases outside the gene matches: 5. Germline values: CDR1 KGHSH, CDR2 LQKENI. This CDR3 spans 12 amino acids. The CDR3 loop is CASSRRQGEAFF. The CDR3 region has the DNA TGTGCCAGCTCAAGGAGACAGGGCGAAGCTTTCTTT.

This clonotype showed up many times. The chain has TRBV5-1 and TRBJ1-1; TRBD1 aligns across 7 bases. The germline V gene has CDR1 SGHRS and CDR2 YFSETQ. V was pared by 4 bases and J by 3 bases, with 9 bases of the junction left unmatched. CDR3 size: 15 residues. CDR3 protein: CASSTRTGLDTEAFF. The CDR3 coding sequence is TGCGCCAGCAGCACTCGGACAGGATTGGACACTGAAGCTTTCTTT.

This clonotype was picked up a small number of times. The V and J genes are TRBV27 and TRBJ1-4; perhaps TRBD1 as D (6 bases). Trimming pared 0 bases from V and 13 bases from J, leaving 12 bases between. The germline CDR1 and CDR2 sequences are MNHEY and SMNVEV (reference sequence). This CDR3 is 13 amino acids long. As DNA, the CDR3 is TGTGCCAGCAGTTTATCGGGGGCGGTGGGACTGTTTTTT. Translation gives CASSLSGAVGLFF. Variable domain in full (rest from reference TRBV27 and TRBJ1-4): EAQVTQNPRYLITVTGKKLTVTCSQNMNHEYMSWYRQDPGLGLRQIYYSMNVEVTDKGDVPEGYKVSRKEKRNFPLILESPSPNQTSLYFCASSLSGAVGLFFGSGTQLSVL.

The chain joins TRBV20-1 to TRBJ2-5, with a possible D match to TRBD1 (7 bases). The V end was cut by 2 bases, the J end by 1 base, with 11 bases between. The germline gives CDR1 DFQATT, CDR2 SNEGSKA (reference sequence). CDR3 size: 14 residues. CDR3 sequence: CSARPGGPQETQYF. DNA for the CDR3: TGCAGTGCTAGACCAGGGGGGCCCCAAGAGACCCAGTACTTC.

This clonotype was seen a few times. This chain connects TRBV28 to TRBJ2-7; TRBD1 matches 8 bases. V lost 6 bases and J lost 3; bases outside the gene matches: 4. CDR3 length: 13 amino acids. The germline gives CDR1 MDHEN, CDR2 SYDVKM. CDR3 nucleotide sequence: TGTGCCAGCAGCCAGACAGGGGTCTACGAGCAGTACTTC. Protein sequence: CASSQTGVYEQYF.

In its sample, this clonotype was seen once. The chain has TRBV4-1 and TRBJ2-1; 9 bases map to TRBD1. The closer fit of TRBJ2-7 to the DNA end suggests the J call may be wrong. The CDR3 runs to 14 residues. CDR1 MGHRA and CDR2 YSYEKL come from the germline V gene. CDR3 sequence: CASSQDDRGFEQYF. DNA for the CDR3: TGCGCCAGCAGCCAAGATGACAGGGGGTTTGAGCAGTACTTC.

This clonotype has only a few counts. This chain connects TRBV20-1 to TRBJ2-6; D may correspond to TRBD1 or TRBD2 (5 bases each). The CDR3 length is 14 residues. Per the germline V gene, CDR1 is DFQATT and CDR2 is SNEGSKA (reference sequence). V dropped 1 base and J dropped 4 bases, with 8 bases sitting between them. The CDR3 coding sequence is TGCAGTGCTAGAGGAGGGGTCGGGGCCAACGTCCTGACTTTC. Residues: CSARGGVGANVLTF.

This clonotype was detected a few times. This rearrangement joins TRBV20-1 to TRBJ2-5; possibly TRBD1 for D (5 bases). CDR3 length: 12 amino acids. The V gene lost 8 bases and the J gene lost 5 bases, with 15 bases spanning the gap. CDR1 and CDR2 from the germline V gene are DFQATT and SNEGSKA (reference sequence). The CDR3 sequence is CSLSQGRETQYF. The DNA of the CDR3 is TGCAGTTTATCTCAGGGAAGGGAGACCCAGTACTTC.

This chain links TRBV5-5 with TRBJ2-1, with TRBD1 matching 9 bases. V shed 3 bases and J 7 bases; nucleotides not matched to a gene: 8. This CDR3 spans 15 amino acids. CDR1 and CDR2 (germline): SGHKS, YYEKEE (reference sequence). CDR3 sequence: CASSWSGTGRNEQFF. CDR3 nucleotide sequence: TGTGCCAGCAGCTGGAGCGGGACAGGGAGAAATGAGCAGTTCTTC.

This clonotype appeared a few times. The chain combines TRBV20-1 with TRBJ2-1; the D gene is possibly TRBD1 (5 bases). The V end was cut by 0 bases, the J end by 2 bases, with 11 bases between. CDR1 DFQATT and CDR2 SNEGSKA come from the germline V gene (reference sequence). The CDR3 is 15 residues long. CDR3 amino acids: CSARDGRVPYNEQFF. DNA for the CDR3: TGCAGTGCTAGAGATGGCAGGGTGCCCTACAATGAGCAGTTCTTC.

This clonotype was seen a few times. The rearrangement joins TRBV6-5 to TRBJ2-7, with TRBD1 as a possible D gene (6 bases). V lost 6 bases and J lost 2, with 11 bases in between. The CDR3 runs to 13 residues. Germline V gene data show CDR1 as MNHEY and CDR2 as SVGAGI. CDR3 protein: CASSKKGAYEQYF. CDR3 nucleotide sequence: TGTGCCAGCAGCAAGAAGGGGGCCTACGAGCAGTACTTC.

This clonotype was picked up a small number of times. The rearrangement joins TRBV6-1 to TRBJ1-5; 7 bases are shared with TRBD1. V dropped 6 bases and J dropped 5; count of bases not matched to a gene: 4. Germline V gene lookup returns CDR1 MNHNS and CDR2 SASEGT. This CDR3 is built from 13 residues. The CDR3 protein is CASRSGGHQPQHF. CDR3 in DNA: TGTGCCAGCAGGTCAGGGGGGCATCAGCCCCAGCATTTT.

The chain combines TRBV20-1 with TRBJ2-1; D is perhaps TRBD2 (7 bases). The closer fit of TRBJ2-5 to the DNA end suggests the J call may be wrong. Germline V gene lookup returns CDR1 DFQATT and CDR2 SNEGSKA (reference sequence). This CDR3 has 14 residues. CDR3 sequence (DNA): TGCAGTGCTAGAGATATACGGGGGGCTGGGACCCAGTACTTC. It codes for CSARDIRGAGTQYF.